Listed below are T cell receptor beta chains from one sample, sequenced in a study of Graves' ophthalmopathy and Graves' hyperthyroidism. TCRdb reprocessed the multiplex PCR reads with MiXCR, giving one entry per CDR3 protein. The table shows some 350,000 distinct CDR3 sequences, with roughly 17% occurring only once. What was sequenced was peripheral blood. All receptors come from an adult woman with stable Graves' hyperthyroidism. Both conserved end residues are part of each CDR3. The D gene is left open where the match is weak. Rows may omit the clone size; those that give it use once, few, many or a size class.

CATSLSGTGEDEQYF,TGTGCCACCAGCTTGTCCGGGACAGGGGAAGACGAGCAGTACTTC,15,-,TRBV24-1,TRBJ2-7,TRBD1
CATTGGRLNQPQHF,TGTGCCACCACCGGAGGACGCCTCAATCAGCCCCAGCATTTT,14,-,TRBV28,TRBJ1-5,-
CAWGGTGFYEQYF,TGTGCCTGGGGGGGGACAGGGTTTTACGAGCAGTACTTC,13,-,TRBV30,TRBJ2-7,TRBD1
CASSLNTGFTGELFF,TGTGCCAGCAGCCTAAATACAGGGTTCACTGGGGAGCTGTTTTTT,15,many,TRBV7-6,TRBJ2-2,-
CASSLIWAWTGKLSQNTEAFF,TGCGCCAGCAGCCTTATTTGGGCCTGGACCGGGAAATTAAGCCAGAACACTGAAGCTTTCTTT,21,-,TRBV23-1,TRBJ1-1,-
CSVDTQGQTNEQYF,TGCAGCGTTGATACACAGGGGCAGACTAACGAGCAGTACTTC,14,many,TRBV29-1,TRBJ2-7,TRBD1
CASSRTSGRSGGGQYF,TGTGCCAGCAGCCGAACTAGCGGGAGGTCCGGCGGGGGGCAGTACTTC,16,-,TRBV6-1,TRBJ2-7,TRBD2
CASNRPGLAGGEQYF,TGTGCCAGCAACCGCCCGGGACTAGCGGGAGGCGAGCAGTACTTC,15,many,TRBV7-9,TRBJ2-7,TRBD2
CASRRGLSPYEQYF,TGTGCCAGCCGGAGGGGACTTTCGCCCTACGAGCAGTACTTC,14,many,TRBV28,TRBJ2-7,-
CASSHRGQGSGELLF,TGCGCCAGCAGCCACCGAGGACAGGGCTCCGGGGAGCTGTTGTTT,15,-,TRBV4-3,TRBJ2-2,TRBD1
CASRDLKNIQYF,TGTGCCAGCAGAGACCTTAAAAACATTCAGTACTTC,12,many,TRBV12-3/TRBV12-4,TRBJ2-4,-
CSASPAGGNEQYF,TGCAGTGCCTCCCCCGCGGGGGGCAACGAGCAGTACTTC,13,many,TRBV20-1,TRBJ2-7,TRBD2
CSVTSIGIYEQYF,TGCAGCGTCACCTCGATAGGGATTTACGAGCAGTACTTC,13,many,TRBV29-1,TRBJ2-7,-
CASSPGTSWEQYF,TGTGCCAGCAGTCCCGGGACCTCTTGGGAGCAGTACTTC,13,many,TRBV12-3/TRBV12-4,TRBJ2-7,-
CASNTGNQPQHF,TGTGCCAGCAATACAGGGAATCAGCCCCAGCATTTT,12,many,TRBV12-3/TRBV12-4,TRBJ1-5,-
CASSNFGGVGGYTF,TGTGCCAGCAGCAATTTTGGGGGTGTTGGTGGCTACACCTTC,14,many,TRBV11-2,TRBJ1-2,-
CASTTSAPSYEQYF,TGTGCCAGCACAACTAGCGCCCCGTCCTACGAGCAGTACTTC,14,many,TRBV28,TRBJ2-7,TRBD2
CASSLLRDRNSPLHF,TGTGCCAGCAGTTTACTCCGGGACAGGAATTCACCCCTCCACTTT,15,-,TRBV12-3/TRBV12-4,TRBJ1-6,TRBD1
CASRDGTPRYEQYF,TGTGCCAGCAGGGACGGCACACCACGCTACGAGCAGTACTTC,14,-,TRBV6-2/TRBV6-3,TRBJ2-7,-
CASLAGESWSGELFF,TGTGCCAGTCTAGCGGGAGAGTCCTGGAGCGGGGAGCTGTTTTTT,15,many,TRBV19,TRBJ2-2,TRBD2
CVRGRDGYTF,TGTGTCCGGGGCAGAGATGGCTACACCTTC,10,many,TRBV19,TRBJ1-2,-
CASSVYRLRASRHTIYF,TGTGCCAGCAGCGTATACAGGCTGCGGGCCAGCAGACACACCATATATTTT,17,many,TRBV13,TRBJ1-3,-
CASSEGAGETEAFF,TGTGCCAGCAGTGAAGGGGCAGGGGAAACTGAAGCTTTCTTT,14,-,TRBV2,TRBJ1-1,-
CASTLAGNTGELFF,TGTGCCAGCACCCTAGCGGGGAACACCGGGGAGCTGTTTTTT,14,many,TRBV12-3/TRBV12-4,TRBJ2-2,TRBD2
CASSEVRGTRMNTEAFF,TGTGCCAGCAGTGAAGTAAGGGGGACAAGGATGAACACTGAAGCTTTCTTT,17,many,TRBV6-1,TRBJ1-1,-
CASSSEGGRFTGELFF,TGTGCCAGCAGCTCTGAGGGCGGGAGGTTCACCGGGGAGCTGTTTTTT,16,many,TRBV7-3,TRBJ2-2,TRBD2
CASSTSVAANTGELFF,TGTGCCAGCAGCACCAGTGTGGCTGCGAACACCGGGGAGCTGTTTTTT,16,few,TRBV7-3,TRBJ2-2,-
CASSLARPAGSVKNTEAFF,TGCGCCAGCAGCTTGGCCAGGCCCGCGGGGAGTGTGAAGAACACTGAAGCTTTCTTT,19,many,TRBV5-1,TRBJ1-1,-
CASSISGGGLQNTGELFF,TGCGCCAGCAGCATTTCGGGAGGGGGCCTCCAGAACACCGGGGAGCTGTTTTTT,18,-,TRBV5-1,TRBJ2-2,-
CASSFSYRGLGNTIYF,TGTGCCAGCAGTTTCTCCTACAGGGGGCTTGGAAACACCATATATTTT,16,few,TRBV12-3/TRBV12-4,TRBJ1-3,TRBD1
CSARDWLAGTYEQYF,TGCAGTGCTAGAGATTGGCTAGCGGGGACCTACGAGCAGTACTTC,15,-,TRBV20-1,TRBJ2-7,TRBD2